The 17 T cell receptor beta chains presented below share a single source sample, sequenced in a study of CD8 T cells in ankylosing spondylitis. TCRdb re-derived calls from the 5' RACE reads in MiXCR, one entry per CDR3 protein. The sample gives 150,000 to 200,000 distinct CDR3 sequences, under 14% of which show up once; almost 30% is in the top ten. The specimen was blood, either unsorted or a sorted T cell fraction (not recorded which). These receptors were taken from a male donor with ankylosing spondylitis or in good health (not recorded which).

The chain recombines TRBV20-1 with TRBJ1-5; D is possibly TRBD1 (5 bases). This CDR3 spans 15 amino acids. Germline CDR1 DFQATT, CDR2 SNEGSKA (reference sequence). Deletions cut 6 bases from V and 7 bases from J, with 22 bases between. The CDR3 nucleotides are TGCAGTGCCAGGCCAGGGTCTTCTAGCACGCAGCCCCAGCATTTT. This codes for CSARPGSSSTQPQHF.

This clonotype has a count of ten or more. The rearrangement links TRBV3-1 to TRBJ2-1, with D uncertain. Germline values: CDR1 LGHDT, CDR2 YNNKEL (reference sequence). Between the trimmed V and J ends, which lost 4 bases and 8 bases, there was a span of 15 bases. The CDR3 has 14 residues. CDR3 nucleotides: TGTGCCAGCAGCCCATTTCGAGGTAACGATGAGCAGTTCTTC. Its protein is CASSPFRGNDEQFF.

This clonotype was detected many times. The chain uses TRBV4-2 and TRBJ2-1, with TRBD2 matching 11 bases. This CDR3 has 18 residues. The trim removed 0 bases at V and 4 bases at J, leaving 8 bases unmatched. The germline V gene has CDR1 LGHNA and CDR2 YNFKEQ. CDR3 sequence: CASSQDGETSGNYNEQFF. CDR3 DNA sequence: TGTGCCAGCAGCCAAGATGGGGAGACTAGCGGGAATTACAATGAGCAGTTCTTC.

This clonotype was detected only a few times. The J gene is TRBJ2-1, the V gene TRBV9, with D perhaps matching TRBD2 (8 bases). Germline CDR1 reads SGDLS; CDR2 reads YYNGEE. This CDR3 has 17 amino acids. Trimming removed 2 bases from V and 5 bases from J, with 20 bases in between. CDR3 DNA: TGTGCCAGCAGCGTCGAAGGGGGCGGGGGGCCTAACAATGAGCAGTTCTTC. It translates to CASSVEGGGGPNNEQFF.

This clonotype was recorded at least ten times. The chain couples TRBV5-1 to TRBJ2-2; the match to TRBD1 covers 7 bases. The CDR3 consists of 16 residues. V lost 5 bases and J lost 0; bases outside the gene matches: 7. Germline CDR1 SGHRS, CDR2 YFSETQ. CDR3 nucleotide sequence: TGCGCCAGCAGGGTGACAGGGTTCCCGAACACCGGGGAGCTGTTTTTT. This sequence encodes CASRVTGFPNTGELFF.

The table lists this clonotype with many counts. The chain has TRBV18 and TRBJ1-2, with 10 bases fitting TRBD1. CDR3 length: 16 residues. Losses at the gene ends were 2 bases for V and 3 bases for J; bases not matched to a gene: 6. CDR1 and CDR2 (germline): KGHSH, LQKENI. The CDR3 nucleotides read TGTGCCAGCTCACCAAAGACAGGGGGCGCGGACTATGGCTACACCTTC. Its translation is CASSPKTGGADYGYTF.

The table lists this clonotype with a few counts. This chain connects TRBV7-2 to TRBJ2-7; no firm D call. The CDR3 sequence is 11 residues long. Germline CDR1 is SGHTA and CDR2 is FQGNSA. V was trimmed by 5 bases and J by 5 bases, leaving 7 bases between them. In nucleotides, the CDR3 is TGTGCCAGCAGCCTACATAACGAGCAGTACTTC. Translating gives CASSLHNEQYF.

This clonotype was counted at least ten times. J is TRBJ1-1 and V is TRBV2; perhaps TRBD1 as D (5 bases). Trimming removed 7 bases from V and 4 bases from J, with 7 bases in between. CDR3 length: 11 amino acids. Germline V gives CDR1 SNHLY, CDR2 FYNNEI. The CDR3 region is CASIGATEAFF. As DNA, the CDR3 is TGTGCCAGCATCGGGGCCACTGAAGCTTTCTTT.

As to this clonotype: At one boundary the junction diverges from the germline segment, which might be a read error. The V and J genes are TRBV9 and TRBJ1-3; D unresolved. CDR3 size: 14 residues. The V gene's germline CDR1 is SGDLS and CDR2 YYNGEE. The CDR3 reads CASSVDLSGSTIYF. The CDR3 DNA is TGTGCCAGCAGCGTAGACTTATCTGGAAGCACCATATATTTT.

This clonotype came up many times. The chain carries TRBV11-1 and TRBJ2-1; TRBD2 aligns across 11 bases. Germline V CDR1 and CDR2: SGHAT, FQDESV (reference sequence). CDR3 length: 18 residues. Trimming at V came to 1 base and at J to 8 bases, leaving 13 bases not matched to a gene. CDR3 region: CASSLDEELAGGRDEQFF. In nucleotides, the CDR3 is TGTGCCAGCAGCTTAGATGAAGAGCTAGCGGGAGGCAGGGATGAGCAGTTCTTC.

This clonotype was picked up many times. One end of the junction does not line up with germline, which may come from a read error. V and J are TRBV28 and TRBJ2-7; tentative D call: TRBD2 (6 bases). The length of the CDR3 is 13 residues. CDR1 is MDHEN and CDR2 is SYDVKM in the germline V gene. The CDR3 DNA sequence: TGCGCCAGCAGCTTGGAGGGTCCCTACGAGCAGTACTTC. It yields the protein CASSLEGPYEQYF.

This clonotype was seen at least ten times. The V and J genes are TRBV10-3 and TRBJ2-1; TRBD2 aligns across 8 bases. The length of the CDR3 is 16 residues. J lost 4 bases, V lost 0 bases, and 5 bases had no gene match. The germline CDR1 and CDR2 sequences are ENHRY and SYGVKD. This chain's CDR3 is CAISESPSGGYNEQFF. CDR3 DNA: TGTGCCATCAGTGAGTCGCCTTCGGGGGGGTACAATGAGCAGTTCTTC.

This clonotype occurred many times. In nucleotides, the CDR3 is TGTGCCAGCAGTTCCGAATATACGCAGTATTTT. This sequence encodes CASSSEYTQYF. The V and J genes are TRBV28 and TRBJ2-3; D gene uncertain. Looked up from germline, CDR1 is MDHEN and CDR2 is SYDVKM. The CDR3 has 11 residues. V was shortened by 4 bases and J by 7 bases, with 6 bases between the two germline ends. Using reference TRBV28 and TRBJ2-3 for the parts outside the CDR3, the full variable domain is DVKVTQSSRYLVKRTGEKVFLECVQDMDHENMFWYRQDPGLGLRLIYFSYDVKMKEKGDIPEGYSVSREKKERFSLILESASTNQTSMYLCASSSEYTQYFGPGTRLTVL.

There are many counts of this clonotype. As DNA, the CDR3 is TGTGCCAGCAAATCTACCGGGCTCTATGGCTACACCTTC. Translated: CASKSTGLYGYTF. The chain couples TRBV27 to TRBJ1-2; no definite D call. CDR1 is MNHEY, CDR2 SMNVEV, per germline (reference sequence). The CDR3 runs to 13 residues. V was pared by 7 bases and J by 4 bases, with 13 bases between.

This clonotype has ten or more counts. The chain uses TRBV9 and TRBJ1-4; D is ambiguous. CDR1 and CDR2 from the germline V gene are SGDLS and YYNGEE. The ends were cut back, 4 bases at V and 0 bases at J, with 13 bases in the middle. The length of the CDR3 is 16 residues. The CDR3 region is CASSTDRIATNEKLFF. For the CDR3, the DNA is TGTGCCAGCAGCACGGACCGTATTGCAACTAATGAAAAACTGTTTTTT.

This clonotype has more than one count but fewer than ten. The chain is built from TRBV6-5 and TRBJ1-2; D ambiguous. In germline, CDR1 is MNHEY, CDR2 SVGAGI. CDR3 length: 12 residues. With 5 bases removed from V and 7 bases from J, the gap between germline ends came to 11 bases. The CDR3 nucleotides are TGTGCCAGCAGTCGGGGTATGGGTGGCTACACCTTC. Translating it yields CASSRGMGGYTF.

This clonotype was seen ten or more times. The chain recombines TRBV20-1 with TRBJ1-1; no clear D gene. Germline CDR1 DFQATT, CDR2 SNEGSKA (reference sequence). Trimming cost V 3 bases and J 0 bases, with 14 bases left between them. CDR3 length equals 15 residues. CDR3 sequence (DNA): TGCAGTGCTAGTAAAAGCAACAACATGAACACTGAAGCTTTCTTT. It encodes CSASKSNNMNTEAFF.